A single TCR beta chain is shown here with its context. Its antigen remains unidentified. The data belong to a study of shared clonotypes between healthy human individuals. V lost 3 bases to trimming and J lost 5 bases, with 11 bases between them. This CDR3 is 13 amino acids long. CDR1 is LNHNV and CDR2 is YYDKDF in the germline V gene (reference sequence). This table comes from immunoSEQ multiplex PCR, and its TCRdb copy is limited to in-frame clones, with some not included. The sample has about 590,000 clones; less than 97% are singletons. In the naive CD8 group, cells lacked CD45RO and were positively selected for CCR7, so terminally differentiated effector memory CD45RA+ cells were left out. Study-level results: Only blood was sampled; tissue repertoires likely differ.

The chain couples TRBV15 to TRBJ2-7; the D is unclear. Sequenced material: naive CD8+ T cells sorted from blood. This receptor was identified in a woman in her 30s in good health. As DNA, the CDR3 is TGTGCCACCAGCAGCGGACGATCCCACGAGCAGTACTTC. This gives the protein CATSSGRSHEQYF.